This T cell receptor (beta chain) appears in the sequencing data of a study of cytomegalovirus exposure and HLA in healthy donors. The study's findings and limits: Rarity marked most TCR sequences, yet some public TCRs occurred in many donors. With high specificity and sensitivity, the classifier reportedly diagnosed cytomegalovirus status. The tendency of first-cohort TCR clusters to co-occur in the roughly 110 validation repertoires was the finding of a later analysis.

The germline CDR1 and CDR2 sequences are MNHNS and SASEGT. This CDR3 has 14 residues. Trimming left V 8 bases short and J 6 bases short, with 16 bases between. Note on this clone: Its antigen is undetermined.

Method: immunoSEQ multiplex PCR; TCRdb's copy keeps in-frame clones and lacks some. The data show 110,000 to 150,000 clones, approximately 90% seen once. The J gene is TRBJ1-4, the V gene TRBV6-1, with D maybe TRBD1 (6 bases). The receptor's source is a woman between 25 and 40 years old in good health and CMV-seropositive. Sequencing was carried out using PBMCs. In nucleotides, the CDR3 is TGTGCCAGCCTGAGGGGGGGGTCGGATGAAAAACTGTTTTTT. Translation: CASLRGGSDEKLFF.